Included here is one T cell receptor (beta chain) sequence, with context. Its antigen is still unknown. Amplification of the TCR beta CDR3 regions used RNA transcripts (as template). Scientists carried out first-round RT-PCR using HTBI primers and then a second-round multiplex PCR. From the multiplex PCR reads, TCRdb called clonotypes with MiXCR, one entry per CDR3 protein. The sample lists about 480,000 distinct CDR3 sequences, about an eighth occurring once. The V end lost 5 bases, the J end lost 6 bases, and 17 bases lay between the germline ends. Germline V gene data show CDR1 as MDHEN and CDR2 as SYDVKM. The CDR3 contains 16 residues. The data originate from a study of Graves' ophthalmopathy and Graves' hyperthyroidism. Overall study findings and caveats: The model's prediction of ophthalmopathy progression had 65% to 71% sensitivity and roughly 72% specificity.

The clonotype comes from a woman under 40 with Graves' ophthalmopathy. Sequenced material: blood. The chain uses TRBV28 and TRBJ1-6; a weak D match, TRBD1 (5 bases). CDR3: CASSTTRTRTNSPLHF. The CDR3 region has the DNA TGTGCCAGCAGTACGACTCGGACACGAACTAATTCACCCCTCCACTTT.